These 29 T cell receptor beta chains came from one sample sequenced in a study of control samples from healthy donors and cancer patients. Sequenced by immunoSEQ multiplex PCR; TCRdb stores in-frame clones only, minus some. The sample lists roughly 76,000 clones, approximately 94% occurring once. Source material: blood. These receptors were taken from a woman between 18 and 29 years old in good health.

CDR3 residues: CSVEDPRREGRQETQYF. As DNA, the CDR3 is TGCAGCGTTGAAGACCCCCGGCGGGAGGGCCGGCAAGAGACCCAGTACTTC. The chain joins TRBV29-1 to TRBJ2-5, with 9 nucleotides matching TRBD2. The CDR3 has 17 residues. Germline CDR1 reads SQVTM; CDR2 reads ANQGSEA. J lost 2 bases, V lost 0 bases, and 10 bases had no gene match.

CDR3 in amino acids: CAISAGAGVETNYEQYF. The CDR3 DNA is TGTGCCATCAGTGCTGGCGCGGGAGTCGAAACCAACTACGAGCAGTACTTC. This chain joins TRBV10-3 and TRBJ2-7; 7 positions match TRBD2. The CDR3 consists of 17 residues. Germline CDR1 and CDR2: ENHRY and SYGVKD. V lost 4 bases, J lost 3 bases, and 15 bases stayed unmatched.

The chain links TRBV2 to TRBJ2-5; 9 nucleotides agree with TRBD1. CDR1 is SNHLY, CDR2 FYNNEI, per germline. The V gene end was trimmed by 6 bases and the J gene end by 4 bases; junction bases not matched to a gene: 9. The CDR3 is 15 amino acids. The CDR3 DNA reads as TGTGCCAGCAGGGGTGACAGGGGGAGGAGAGAGACCCAGTACTTC. Protein: CASRGDRGRRETQYF.

The chain employs TRBV28 and TRBJ1-5; D possibly corresponds to TRBD1 (5 bases). The CDR3 totals 15 residues. The V end was cut by 6 bases, the J end by 5 bases, with 17 bases between. Germline lookup yields CDR1 MDHEN and CDR2 SYDVKM. In DNA, the CDR3 is TGTGCCAGCAGAGGTTCTCGGGGCCTAGATCAGCCCCAGCATTTT. Encoded protein: CASRGSRGLDQPQHF.

Points on this clone: At one boundary the junction diverges from the germline segment, which might be a read error. The chain links TRBV2 to TRBJ1-1; D is undetermined. This CDR3 is 10 amino acids long. Germline CDR1 and CDR2: SNHLY and FYNNEI. CDR3 nucleotide sequence: TGTGCCAGCAGTGAAGGGTGGGTCCATTTT. Protein product: CASSEGWVHF.

V usage is TRBV29-1 and J usage is TRBJ2-1, with D maybe TRBD1 (7 bases). V was cut by 0 bases and J by 4 bases, with 28 bases left in between. CDR1 is SQVTM and CDR2 is ANQGSEA in the germline V gene. This CDR3 spans 20 amino acids. The chain's CDR3 is CSVEDLRGERAGTVYNEQFF. CDR3 sequence (DNA): TGCAGCGTTGAAGACCTAAGGGGGGAGAGAGCCGGGACAGTGTACAATGAGCAGTTCTTC.

J is TRBJ2-7 and V is TRBV28; D is perhaps TRBD2 (6 bases). This CDR3 is built from 16 residues. Trimming left V 4 bases short and J 3 bases short, with 19 bases between. Germline-derived CDR1 and CDR2 are MDHEN and SYDVKM. The chain's CDR3 is CASSYPTRREYYEQYF. CDR3 sequence (DNA): TGTGCCAGCAGTTATCCAACTAGGAGGGAATACTACGAGCAGTACTTC.

This chain connects TRBV12-3 or TRBV12-4 to TRBJ1-6, with a weak D call TRBD1 (6 bases). Trimming shortened V by 6 bases and J by 7 bases, and 10 bases separated the two germline ends. There are 13 residues in the CDR3. The CDR3 nucleotides are TGTGCCAGCAGGCCTACAGGGAATTCACCCCTCCACTTT. Translated, it gives CASRPTGNSPLHF.

The chain couples TRBV7-3 to TRBJ2-6; 9 positions agree with TRBD1. Germline V gene lookup returns CDR1 SGHTA and CDR2 FQGTGA. This CDR3 region has 17 residues. J gave up 2 bases and V 2 bases, and 4 bases lay outside the gene matches. CDR3 region: CASSLLGQGTGANVLTF. The CDR3 DNA follows: TGTGCCAGCAGCTTACTAGGACAGGGGACTGGGGCCAACGTCCTGACTTTC.

The J gene is TRBJ2-7, the V gene TRBV6-2 or TRBV6-3; 12 nucleotides agree with TRBD2. The V gene end was trimmed by 4 bases and the J gene end by 0 bases; junction bases not matched to a gene: 4. This CDR3 region has 16 residues. From germline, CDR1 is MNHEY and CDR2 SVGEGT. The CDR3: CASSSPTSGGSYEQYF. In DNA form, the CDR3 reads TGTGCCAGCAGTTCACCGACTAGCGGGGGCTCCTACGAGCAGTACTTC.

This chain joins TRBV25-1 and TRBJ1-2, with 7 bases fitting TRBD1. The CDR3 loop spans 15 amino acids. The junction had 13 bases not matched to a gene; V was cut back by 9 bases and J by 3 bases. The germline CDR1 and CDR2 sequences are MGHDK and SYGVNS. CDR3 protein: CASSPTGLAHYGYTF. The CDR3 DNA reads as TGTGCCAGTAGCCCGACAGGGCTGGCCCACTATGGCTACACCTTC.

V is TRBV7-6 and J is TRBJ1-5; D is uncertain. Germline values: CDR1 SGHVS, CDR2 FNYEAQ. V was trimmed by 5 bases and J by 0 bases, leaving 11 bases between them. The CDR3 is 15 amino acids. The CDR3 protein is CASSLAGNSNQPQHF. The CDR3 DNA reads TGTGCCAGCAGCCTCGCCGGCAATAGCAATCAGCCCCAGCATTTT.

V usage is TRBV9 and J usage is TRBJ2-7; D is unresolved. The CDR3 spans 13 residues. V dropped 3 bases and J dropped 0 bases, with 7 bases sitting between them. Germline V gene data show CDR1 as SGDLS and CDR2 as YYNGEE. This CDR3 reads CASSEGSSYEQYF. The CDR3, as DNA: TGTGCCAGCAGCGAAGGGTCCTCCTACGAGCAGTACTTC. The variable domain in full, with the rest retrieved from reference TRBV9 and TRBJ2-7, is DSGVTQTPKHLITATGQRVTLRCSPRSGDLSVYWYQQSLDQGLQFLIQYYNGEERAKGNILERFSAQQFPDLHSELNLSSLELGDSALYFCASSEGSSYEQYFGPGTRLTVT.

J is TRBJ1-4 and V is TRBV28; D remains unclear. Per germline, CDR1 MDHEN and CDR2 SYDVKM. The V and J ends lost 5 bases and 4 bases respectively, with 11 bases between them. This CDR3 spans 14 amino acids. The CDR3: CASSRGRINEKLFF. The CDR3 DNA is TGTGCCAGCAGTCGAGGACGGATTAATGAAAAACTGTTTTTT.

This chain uses TRBV19 with TRBJ1-4; D is possibly TRBD1 (6 bases). CDR3 length: 14 amino acids. V lost 4 bases to trimming and J lost 7 bases, with 13 bases between them. Germline V gives CDR1 LNHDA, CDR2 SQIVND (reference sequence). The DNA of the CDR3 is TGTGCCAGTAGTAAACAGGGTCTGGCTGAAAAACTGTTTTTT. It codes for CASSKQGLAEKLFF. Using reference TRBV19 and TRBJ1-4 for the parts outside the CDR3, the full variable domain is DGGITQSPKYLFRKEGQNVTLSCEQNLNHDAMYWYRQDPGQGLRLIYYSQIVNDFQKGDIAEGYSVSREKKESFPLTVTSAQKNPTAFYLCASSKQGLAEKLFFGSGTQLSVL.

This chain uses TRBV3-1 (or the pseudogene TRBV3-2) with TRBJ1-5; unclear D gene. The V and J ends lost 4 bases and 5 bases respectively, with 15 bases between them. CDR1 and CDR2 (germline): LGHDT, YNNKEL (reference sequence). CDR3 length equals 15 residues. CDR3 sequence reads: CASSPPQSIDQPQHF. The CDR3 coding sequence is TGTGCCAGCAGCCCCCCCCAGAGTATAGATCAGCCCCAGCATTTT.

The V gene is TRBV9, the J gene TRBJ2-1; D might be TRBD1 (6 bases). Germline V gene data show CDR1 as SGDLS and CDR2 as YYNGEE. This CDR3 comprises 13 residues. The V gene lost 1 base and the J gene lost 7 bases, with 9 bases spanning the gap. CDR3 in amino acids: CASSVNTGNEQFF. The CDR3 bases are TGTGCCAGCAGCGTAAATACAGGGAATGAGCAGTTCTTC.

This chain links TRBV5-1 with TRBJ1-1; a possible D gene is TRBD1 (6 bases). From germline, CDR1 is SGHRS and CDR2 YFSETQ. The CDR3 consists of 14 residues. V was pared by 1 base and J by 3 bases, with 10 bases between. CDR3: CASSLTGRDTEAFF. The CDR3 DNA reads TGCGCCAGCAGCTTGACAGGGAGGGACACTGAAGCTTTCTTT.

The rearrangement uses TRBV24-1 and TRBJ1-5, with D unclear. Trimming removed 3 bases from V and 0 bases from J, with 8 bases in between. The length of the CDR3 is 15 residues. CDR1 is KGHDR, CDR2 SFDVKD, per germline. DNA of the CDR3: TGTGCCACCAGTGATGACGGTTATAGCAATCAGCCCCAGCATTTT. It encodes CATSDDGYSNQPQHF.

The J gene is TRBJ2-1, the V gene TRBV6-2 or TRBV6-3, with a possible D match to TRBD1 (5 bases). The V gene's germline CDR1 is MNHEY and CDR2 SVGEGT. The CDR3 extends over 16 amino acids. V was shortened by 0 bases and J by 4 bases, with 13 bases between the two germline ends. For the CDR3, the DNA is TGTGCCAGCAGTTACTCGAGCAGGGAAATATACAATGAGCAGTTCTTC. This translates into CASSYSSREIYNEQFF.

This chain joins TRBV24-1 and TRBJ2-2, with D perhaps being TRBD1 or TRBD2 (6 bases each). Germline V lookup: CDR1 KGHDR, CDR2 SFDVKD. The CDR3 covers 19 residues. Between the trimmed V and J ends, which lost 0 bases and 1 base, there was a span of 17 bases. CDR3 region: CATSDLKGSGGLNTGELFF. CDR3 DNA sequence: TGTGCCACCAGTGATTTGAAGGGTAGTGGGGGGCTGAACACCGGGGAGCTGTTTTTT.

The chain joins TRBV7-2 to TRBJ2-7; 8 nucleotides align to TRBD1. In germline, CDR1 is SGHTA, CDR2 FQGNSA. This CDR3 has 16 amino acids. Trimming at V came to 3 bases and at J to 3 bases, leaving 10 bases not matched to a gene. CDR3: CASSFSPGQGIYEQYF. For the CDR3, the DNA is TGTGCCAGCAGCTTCTCCCCAGGACAGGGCATCTACGAGCAGTACTTC. The complete variable domain, with remaining parts taken from reference TRBV7-2 and TRBJ2-7, reads GAGVSQSPSNKVTEKGKDVELRCDPISGHTALYWYRQSLGQGLEFLIYFQGNSAPDKSGLPSDRFSAERTGGSVSTLTIQRTQQEDSAVYLCASSFSPGQGIYEQYFGPGTRLTVT.

The J gene is TRBJ2-2, the V gene TRBV18, with D uncertain. There are 14 residues in the CDR3. V lost 1 base and J 6 bases, leaving 9 bases between the germline ends. Germline CDR1 is KGHSH and CDR2 is LQKENI. The CDR3 loop is CASSPRADPGELFF. Written as DNA, the CDR3 is TGTGCCAGCTCACCACGCGCGGATCCCGGGGAGCTGTTTTTT.

The rearrangement uses TRBV5-1 and TRBJ1-3, with D maybe TRBD1 (5 bases). Between the trimmed V and J ends, which lost 1 base and 0 bases, there was a span of 11 bases. The CDR3 is made up of 16 amino acids. Per the germline V gene, CDR1 is SGHRS and CDR2 is YFSETQ. CDR3 in DNA: TGCGCCAGCAGCTTGCAGGGTTTCGACTCTGGAAACACCATATATTTT. This gives the protein CASSLQGFDSGNTIYF.

This chain uses TRBV7-9 with TRBJ1-1; D possibly corresponds to TRBD1 (5 bases). Trimming took 1 base from V and 1 from J, leaving 10 bases between them. CDR1 and CDR2 from the germline V gene are SEHNR and FQNEAQ (reference sequence). The CDR3 totals 15 residues. CDR3 sequence: CASSLDYGANTEAFF. The CDR3 DNA reads TGTGCCAGCAGCTTAGACTACGGGGCGAACACTGAAGCTTTCTTT.

In its sample, this clone was seen a few times. V gene TRBV6-5 combines with J gene TRBJ2-7; D possibly corresponds to TRBD1 (6 bases). Germline CDR1 MNHEY, CDR2 SVGAGI. The V gene lost 6 bases and the J gene lost 4 bases, with 13 bases spanning the gap. The CDR3 contains 13 residues. CDR3 region: CASSHQQGYEQYF. For the CDR3, the DNA is TGTGCCAGCAGCCACCAACAGGGTTACGAGCAGTACTTC.

The chain employs TRBV7-2 and TRBJ1-1; D remains ambiguous. The CDR3 consists of 14 residues. V lost 5 bases, J lost 0 bases, and 10 bases lay in between. Germline V gene sequence: CDR1 SGHTA, CDR2 FQGNSA. CDR3 sequence (DNA): TGTGCCAGCAGCCTACGAAACCTGAACACTGAAGCTTTCTTT. Encoded protein: CASSLRNLNTEAFF. Filled out from reference TRBV7-2 and TRBJ1-1, the complete variable domain reads GAGVSQSPSNKVTEKGKDVELRCDPISGHTALYWYRQSLGQGLEFLIYFQGNSAPDKSGLPSDRFSAERTGGSVSTLTIQRTQQEDSAVYLCASSLRNLNTEAFFGQGTRLTVV.

The rearrangement joins TRBV7-9 to TRBJ1-3, with 7 bases matching TRBD1. Germline V gives CDR1 SEHNR, CDR2 FQNEAQ (reference sequence). The V segment lost 5 bases and the J segment 4 bases; nucleotides outside the gene matches: 11. This CDR3 is 16 amino acids long. The CDR3 here is CASSPDGQALGNTIYF. The CDR3 DNA follows: TGTGCCAGCAGCCCAGACGGACAGGCTCTAGGAAACACCATATATTTT.

In this sample, this clone turned up a few times. The rearrangement uses TRBV24-1 and TRBJ1-2; D is uncertain. V lost 3 bases and J 8 bases, leaving 15 bases between the germline ends. In germline, CDR1 is KGHDR, CDR2 SFDVKD. The CDR3 loop spans 14 amino acids. Here the CDR3 reads CATSDPPAGVGYTF. The CDR3, as DNA: TGTGCCACCAGTGATCCCCCGGCTGGGGTCGGCTACACCTTC.